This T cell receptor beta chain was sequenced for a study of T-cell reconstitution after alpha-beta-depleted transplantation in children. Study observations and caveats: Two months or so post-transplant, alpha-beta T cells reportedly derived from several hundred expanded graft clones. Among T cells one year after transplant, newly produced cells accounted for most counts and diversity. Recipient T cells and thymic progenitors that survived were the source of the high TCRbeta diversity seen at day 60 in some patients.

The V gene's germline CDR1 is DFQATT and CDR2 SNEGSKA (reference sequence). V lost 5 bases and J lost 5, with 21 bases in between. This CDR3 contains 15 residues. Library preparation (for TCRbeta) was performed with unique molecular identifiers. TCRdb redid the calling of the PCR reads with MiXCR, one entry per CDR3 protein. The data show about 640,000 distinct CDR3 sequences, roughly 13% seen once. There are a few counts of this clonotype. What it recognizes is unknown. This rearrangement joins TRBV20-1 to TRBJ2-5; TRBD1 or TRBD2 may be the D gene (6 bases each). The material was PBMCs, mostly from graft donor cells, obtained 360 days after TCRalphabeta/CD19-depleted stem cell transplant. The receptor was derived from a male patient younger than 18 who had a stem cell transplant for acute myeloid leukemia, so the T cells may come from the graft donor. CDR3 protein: CSAPRMRGDPETQYF. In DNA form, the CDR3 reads TGCAGTGCTCCGCGTATGAGGGGGGATCCGGAGACCCAGTACTTC.